This entry is about one TCR beta chain. Profiled with immunoSEQ multiplex PCR; TCRdb holds only in-frame clones, not every one. The data contain about 210,000 clones, roughly 85% of them seen just once; the ten biggest clones take up about 2.5%. The data belong to a study of blood T cell repertoires in COVID-19. CDR1 and CDR2 (germline): MNHEY, SVGAGI. CDR3 length: 15 residues. The source material was peripheral blood. V gene TRBV6-5 combines with J gene TRBJ2-7; 9 positions agree with TRBD1. This TCR was sampled from a woman aged 40 to 50 with active or convalescent COVID-19. The CDR3 reads CALSQLGQGKVRQYF. The CDR3 DNA sequence: TGTGCTCTTTCGCAGCTGGGACAGGGAAAGGTGAGGCAGTACTTC.